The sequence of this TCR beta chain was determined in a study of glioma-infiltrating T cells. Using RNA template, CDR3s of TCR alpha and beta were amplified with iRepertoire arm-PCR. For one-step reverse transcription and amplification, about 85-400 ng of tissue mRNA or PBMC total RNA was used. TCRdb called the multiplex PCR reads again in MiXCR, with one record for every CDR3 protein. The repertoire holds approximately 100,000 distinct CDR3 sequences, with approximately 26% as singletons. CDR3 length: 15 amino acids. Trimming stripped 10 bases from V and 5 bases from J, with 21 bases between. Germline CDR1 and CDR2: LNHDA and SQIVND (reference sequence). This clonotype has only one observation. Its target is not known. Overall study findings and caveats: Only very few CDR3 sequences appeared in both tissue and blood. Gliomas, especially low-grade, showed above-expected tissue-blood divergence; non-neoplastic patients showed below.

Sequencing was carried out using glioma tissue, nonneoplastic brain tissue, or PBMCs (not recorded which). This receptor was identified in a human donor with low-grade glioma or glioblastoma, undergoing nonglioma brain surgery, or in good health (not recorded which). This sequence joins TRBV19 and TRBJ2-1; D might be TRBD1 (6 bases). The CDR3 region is CANTPWGRGDNEQFF. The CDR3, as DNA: TGTGCCAATACCCCTTGGGGGCGCGGCGACAATGAGCAGTTCTTC.